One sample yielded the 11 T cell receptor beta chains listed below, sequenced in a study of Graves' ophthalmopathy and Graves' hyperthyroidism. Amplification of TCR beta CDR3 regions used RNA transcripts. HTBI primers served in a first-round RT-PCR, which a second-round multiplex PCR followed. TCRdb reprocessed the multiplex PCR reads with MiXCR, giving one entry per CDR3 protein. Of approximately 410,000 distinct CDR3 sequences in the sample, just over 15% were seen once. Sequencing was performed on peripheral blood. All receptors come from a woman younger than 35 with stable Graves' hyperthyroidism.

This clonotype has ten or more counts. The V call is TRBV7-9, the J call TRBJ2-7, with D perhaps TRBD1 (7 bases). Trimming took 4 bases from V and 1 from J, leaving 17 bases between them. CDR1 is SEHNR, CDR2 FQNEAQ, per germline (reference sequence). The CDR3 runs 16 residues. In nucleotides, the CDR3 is TGTGCCAGCAGCTCAAGCGACAGGGAGGATTCCTACGAGCAGTACTTC. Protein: CASSSSDREDSYEQYF.

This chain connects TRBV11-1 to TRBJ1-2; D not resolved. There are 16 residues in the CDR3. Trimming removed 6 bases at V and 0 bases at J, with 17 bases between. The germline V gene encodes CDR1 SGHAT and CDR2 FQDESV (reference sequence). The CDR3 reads CASSYGPKEANYGYTF. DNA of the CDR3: TGTGCCAGCAGTTATGGACCTAAAGAGGCTAACTATGGCTACACCTTC.

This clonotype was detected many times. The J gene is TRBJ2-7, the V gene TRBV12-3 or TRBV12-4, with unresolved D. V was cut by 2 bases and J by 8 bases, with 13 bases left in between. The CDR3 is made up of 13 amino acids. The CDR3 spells CASSLRADQQQYF. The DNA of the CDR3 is TGTGCCAGCAGTTTAAGGGCAGATCAACAGCAGTACTTC.

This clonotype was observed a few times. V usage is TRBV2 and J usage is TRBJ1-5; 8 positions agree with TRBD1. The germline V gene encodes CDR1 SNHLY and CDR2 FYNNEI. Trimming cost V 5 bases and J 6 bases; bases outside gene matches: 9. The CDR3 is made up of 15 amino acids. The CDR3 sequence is CASSPDRGPIQPQHF. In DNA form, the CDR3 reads TGTGCCAGCAGTCCTGACAGGGGACCTATTCAGCCCCAGCATTTT.

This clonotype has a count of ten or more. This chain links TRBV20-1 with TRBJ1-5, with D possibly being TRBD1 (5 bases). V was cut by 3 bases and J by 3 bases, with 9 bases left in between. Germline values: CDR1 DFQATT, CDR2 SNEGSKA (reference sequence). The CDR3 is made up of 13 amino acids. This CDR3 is CSARGTANQPQHF. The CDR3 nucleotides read TGCAGTGCTAGGGGGACCGCCAATCAGCCCCAGCATTTT.

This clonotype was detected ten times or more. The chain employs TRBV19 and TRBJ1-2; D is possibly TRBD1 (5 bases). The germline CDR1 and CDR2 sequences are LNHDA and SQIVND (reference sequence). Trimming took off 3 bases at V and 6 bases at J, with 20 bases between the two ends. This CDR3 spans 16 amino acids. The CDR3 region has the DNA TGTGCCAGTAGTATTCGGAAGAGCGGGGGGAGAGATGGCTACACCTTC. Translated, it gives CASSIRKSGGRDGYTF.

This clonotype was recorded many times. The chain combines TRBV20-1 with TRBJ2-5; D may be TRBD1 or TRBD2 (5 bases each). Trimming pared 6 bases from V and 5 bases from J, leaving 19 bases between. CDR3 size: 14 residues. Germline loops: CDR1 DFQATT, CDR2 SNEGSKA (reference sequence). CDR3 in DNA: TGCAGTGCAGCGGATCACAGGTTGAAGGAGACCCAGTACTTC. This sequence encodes CSAADHRLKETQYF.

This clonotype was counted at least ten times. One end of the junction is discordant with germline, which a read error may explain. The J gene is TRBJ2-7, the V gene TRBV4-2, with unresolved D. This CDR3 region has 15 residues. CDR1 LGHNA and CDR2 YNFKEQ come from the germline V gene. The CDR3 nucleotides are TGTGCCAGCAGCAAAGATGGTAGAAACGCCTACGAGCAGTACTTC. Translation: CASSKDGRNAYEQYF.

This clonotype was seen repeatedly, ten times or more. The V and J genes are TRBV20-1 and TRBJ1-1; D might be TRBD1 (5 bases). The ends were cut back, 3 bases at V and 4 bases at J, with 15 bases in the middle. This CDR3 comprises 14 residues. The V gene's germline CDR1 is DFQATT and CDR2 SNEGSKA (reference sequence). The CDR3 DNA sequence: TGCAGTGCTAGTGGGACCCGGAGGGGCACTGAAGCTTTCTTT. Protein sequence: CSASGTRRGTEAFF.

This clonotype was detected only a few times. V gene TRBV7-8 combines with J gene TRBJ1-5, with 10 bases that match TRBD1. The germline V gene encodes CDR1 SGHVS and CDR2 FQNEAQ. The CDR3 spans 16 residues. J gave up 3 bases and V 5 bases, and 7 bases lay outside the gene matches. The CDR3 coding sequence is TGTGCCAGCAGCCAAACGGACAGGGGGAACAATCAGCCCCAGCATTTT. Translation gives CASSQTDRGNNQPQHF.

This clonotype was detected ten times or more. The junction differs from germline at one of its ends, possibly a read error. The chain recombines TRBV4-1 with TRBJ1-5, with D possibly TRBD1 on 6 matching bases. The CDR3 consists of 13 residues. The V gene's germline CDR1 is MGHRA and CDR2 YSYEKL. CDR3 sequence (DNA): TGTGCCAGCAGCCAGGGGATAGGTCAGCCCCAGCATTTT. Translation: CASSQGIGQPQHF.